The TCR beta chain under discussion was sequenced for a study of resident and recirculating memory T cells in vitiligo. Study information: Epidermis came from shave biopsies of lesional and nonlesional sites, plus PBMCs. Study-wide results and limits: No unique dominant TCR clone was found in vitiligo lesions.

Concerning this clone: The antigen is undetermined.

Trimming removed 5 bases from V and 6 bases from J; junction bases left unmatched: 7. The CDR3 loop spans 14 amino acids. CDR1 is LGHNT and CDR2 is FRNRAP in the germline V gene. Patients had received no treatment within the previous three months. TCRdb's copy holds only in-frame clones and misses some; the assay was immunoSEQ multiplex PCR. This sample yields 72,000 or so clones, of which 92% are seen a single time; 5% belongs to the top ten. V gene TRBV12-5 combines with J gene TRBJ2-1; 7 bases align to TRBD1. The receptor was derived from a male donor with vitiligo. The sample taken for sequencing was blood. CDR3 nucleotides: TGTGCTAGTGGTCTCCGGGACAGTTTCAATGAGCAGTTCTTC. It is translated as CASGLRDSFNEQFF. The complete variable domain, with remaining parts taken from reference TRBV12-5 and TRBJ2-1, reads DARVTQTPRHKVTEMGQEVTMRCQPILGHNTVFWYRQTMMQGLELLAYFRNRAPLDDSGMPKDRFSAEMPDATLATLKIQPSEPRDSAVYFCASGLRDSFNEQFFGPGTRLTVL.